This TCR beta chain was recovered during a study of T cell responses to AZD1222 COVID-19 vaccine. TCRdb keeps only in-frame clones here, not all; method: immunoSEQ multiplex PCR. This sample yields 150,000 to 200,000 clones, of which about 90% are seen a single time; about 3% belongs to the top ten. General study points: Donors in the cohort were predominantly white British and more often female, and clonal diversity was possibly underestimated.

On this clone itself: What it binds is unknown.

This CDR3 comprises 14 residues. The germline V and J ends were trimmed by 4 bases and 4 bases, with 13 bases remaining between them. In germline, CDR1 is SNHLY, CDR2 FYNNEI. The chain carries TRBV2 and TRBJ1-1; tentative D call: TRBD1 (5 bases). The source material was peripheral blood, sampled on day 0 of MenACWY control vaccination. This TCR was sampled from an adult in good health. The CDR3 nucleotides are TGTGCCAGCAGTGTCAGGGTAGGGTCCACTGAAGCTTTCTTT. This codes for CASSVRVGSTEAFF.